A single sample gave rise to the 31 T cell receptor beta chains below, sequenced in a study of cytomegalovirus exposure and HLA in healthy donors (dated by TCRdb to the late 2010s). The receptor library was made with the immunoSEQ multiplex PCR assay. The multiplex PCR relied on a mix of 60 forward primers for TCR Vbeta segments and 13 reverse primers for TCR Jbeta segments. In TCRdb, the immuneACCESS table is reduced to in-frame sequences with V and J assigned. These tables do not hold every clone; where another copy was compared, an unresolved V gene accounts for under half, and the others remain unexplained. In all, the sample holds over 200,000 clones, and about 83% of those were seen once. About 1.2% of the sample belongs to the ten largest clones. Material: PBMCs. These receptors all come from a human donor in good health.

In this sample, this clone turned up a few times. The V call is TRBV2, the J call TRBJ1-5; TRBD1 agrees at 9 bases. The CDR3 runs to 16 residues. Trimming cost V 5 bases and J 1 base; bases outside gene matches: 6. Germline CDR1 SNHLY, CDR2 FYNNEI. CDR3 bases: TGTGCCAGCAGTTCACAGGGGGCGCAGAGCAATCAGCCCCAGCATTTT. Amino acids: CASSSQGAQSNQPQHF. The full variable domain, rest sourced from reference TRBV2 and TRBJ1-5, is EPEVTQTPSHQVTQMGQEVILRCVPISNHLYFYWYRQILGQKVEFLVSFYNNEISEKSEIFDDQFSVERPDGSNFTLKIRSTKLEDSAMYFCASSSQGAQSNQPQHFGDGTRLSIL.

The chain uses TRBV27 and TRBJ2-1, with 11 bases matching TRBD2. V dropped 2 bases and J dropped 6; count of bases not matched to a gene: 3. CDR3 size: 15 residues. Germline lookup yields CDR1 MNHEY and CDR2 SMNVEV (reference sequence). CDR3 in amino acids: CASSLGTSGLNEQFF. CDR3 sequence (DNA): TGTGCCAGCAGTTTAGGGACTAGCGGACTCAATGAGCAGTTCTTC.

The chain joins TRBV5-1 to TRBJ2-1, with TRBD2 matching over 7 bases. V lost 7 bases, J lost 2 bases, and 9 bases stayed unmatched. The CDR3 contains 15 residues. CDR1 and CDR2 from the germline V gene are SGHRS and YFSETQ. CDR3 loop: CASEISGNPYNEQFF. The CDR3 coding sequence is TGCGCCAGCGAAATAAGCGGGAATCCCTACAATGAGCAGTTCTTC.

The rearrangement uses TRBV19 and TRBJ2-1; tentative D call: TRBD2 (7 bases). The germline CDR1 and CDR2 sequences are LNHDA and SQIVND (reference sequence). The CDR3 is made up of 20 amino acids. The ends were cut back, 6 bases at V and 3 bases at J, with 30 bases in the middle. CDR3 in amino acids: CASRGGGGLSAAGHYNEQFF. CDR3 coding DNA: TGTGCCAGTAGGGGGGGAGGGGGGCTCTCGGCAGCAGGGCACTACAATGAGCAGTTCTTC.

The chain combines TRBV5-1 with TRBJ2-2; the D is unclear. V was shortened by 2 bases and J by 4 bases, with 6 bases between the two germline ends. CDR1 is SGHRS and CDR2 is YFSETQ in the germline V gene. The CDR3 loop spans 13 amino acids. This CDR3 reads CASSFPGTGELFF. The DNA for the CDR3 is TGCGCCAGCAGCTTCCCGGGCACCGGGGAGCTGTTTTTT.

The CDR3 spells CANSPAEETQYF. The CDR3, as DNA: TGTGCCAATAGCCCGGCTGAAGAGACCCAGTACTTC. The chain links TRBV14 to TRBJ2-5; D remains ambiguous. The CDR3 covers 12 residues. The ends were cut back, 10 bases at V and 3 bases at J, with 12 bases in the middle. Germline-derived CDR1 and CDR2 are SGHDN and FVKESK.

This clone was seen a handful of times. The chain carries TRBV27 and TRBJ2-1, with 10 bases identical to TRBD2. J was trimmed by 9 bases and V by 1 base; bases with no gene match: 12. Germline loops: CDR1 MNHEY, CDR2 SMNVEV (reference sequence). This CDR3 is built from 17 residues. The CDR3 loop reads CASSLYSSGGLGSEQFF. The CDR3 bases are TGTGCCAGCAGTTTATACTCTAGCGGGGGATTAGGCAGTGAGCAGTTCTTC.

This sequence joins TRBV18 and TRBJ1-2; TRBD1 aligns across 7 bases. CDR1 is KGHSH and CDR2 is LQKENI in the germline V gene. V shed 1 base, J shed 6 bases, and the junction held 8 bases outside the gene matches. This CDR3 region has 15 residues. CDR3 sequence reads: CASSPRGQGDHGYTF. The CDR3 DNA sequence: TGTGCCAGCTCACCACGGGGGCAGGGGGATCATGGCTACACCTTC.

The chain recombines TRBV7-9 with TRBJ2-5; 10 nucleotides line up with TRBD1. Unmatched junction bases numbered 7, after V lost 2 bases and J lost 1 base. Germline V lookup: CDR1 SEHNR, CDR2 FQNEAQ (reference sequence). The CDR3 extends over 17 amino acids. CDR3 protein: CASSLMGQGRTQETQYF. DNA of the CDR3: TGTGCCAGCAGCTTAATGGGACAGGGGAGGACCCAAGAGACCCAGTACTTC. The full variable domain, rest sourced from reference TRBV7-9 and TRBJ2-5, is DTGVSQNPRHKITKRGQNVTFRCDPISEHNRLYWYRQTLGQGPEFLTYFQNEAQLEKSRLLSDRFSAERPKGSFSTLEIQRTEQGDSAMYLCASSLMGQGRTQETQYFGPGTRLLVL.

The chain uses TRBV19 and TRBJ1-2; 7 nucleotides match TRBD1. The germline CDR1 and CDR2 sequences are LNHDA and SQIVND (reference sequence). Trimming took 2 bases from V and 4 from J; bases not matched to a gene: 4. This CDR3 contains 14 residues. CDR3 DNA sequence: TGTGCCAGTAGTATACAGGGGGGCAGCTATGGCTACACCTTC. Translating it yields CASSIQGGSYGYTF. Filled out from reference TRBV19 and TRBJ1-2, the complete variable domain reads DGGITQSPKYLFRKEGQNVTLSCEQNLNHDAMYWYRQDPGQGLRLIYYSQIVNDFQKGDIAEGYSVSREKKESFPLTVTSAQKNPTAFYLCASSIQGGSYGYTFGSGTRLTVV.

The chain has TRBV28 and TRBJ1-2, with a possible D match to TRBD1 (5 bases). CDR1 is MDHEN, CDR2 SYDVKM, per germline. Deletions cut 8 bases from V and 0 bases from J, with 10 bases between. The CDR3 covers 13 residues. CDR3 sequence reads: CASWTSTNYGYTF. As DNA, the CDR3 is TGTGCCAGCTGGACATCCACTAACTATGGCTACACCTTC.

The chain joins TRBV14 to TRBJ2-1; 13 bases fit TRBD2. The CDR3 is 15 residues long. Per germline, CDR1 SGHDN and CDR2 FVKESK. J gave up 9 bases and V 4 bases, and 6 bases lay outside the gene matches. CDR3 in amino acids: CASSRGLAGVIEQFF. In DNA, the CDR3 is TGTGCCAGCAGCCGCGGACTAGCGGGAGTCATTGAGCAGTTCTTC.

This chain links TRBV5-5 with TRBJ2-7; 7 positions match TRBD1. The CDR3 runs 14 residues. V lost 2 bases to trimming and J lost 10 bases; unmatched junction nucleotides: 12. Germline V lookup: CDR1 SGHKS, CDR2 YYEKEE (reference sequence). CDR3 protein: CASSFGQAGSEQYF. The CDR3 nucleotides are TGTGCCAGCAGCTTCGGACAGGCAGGTTCGGAACAGTACTTC.

As DNA, the CDR3 is TGTGCCAGCAGAATCCGCGCTGAAGCTTTCTTT. Its translation is CASRIRAEAFF. The chain has TRBV6-6 and TRBJ1-1, with no clear D. The CDR3 is 11 amino acids. The V gene lost 6 bases and the J gene lost 6 bases, with 8 bases spanning the gap. Germline V lookup: CDR1 MNHNY, CDR2 SVGAGI (reference sequence).

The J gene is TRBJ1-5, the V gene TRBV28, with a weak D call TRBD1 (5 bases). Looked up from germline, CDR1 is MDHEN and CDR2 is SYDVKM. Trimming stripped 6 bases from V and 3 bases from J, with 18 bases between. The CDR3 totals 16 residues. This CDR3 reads CASSLLGTVDNQPQHF. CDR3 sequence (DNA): TGTGCCAGCAGCCTACTCGGGACTGTTGACAATCAGCCCCAGCATTTT.

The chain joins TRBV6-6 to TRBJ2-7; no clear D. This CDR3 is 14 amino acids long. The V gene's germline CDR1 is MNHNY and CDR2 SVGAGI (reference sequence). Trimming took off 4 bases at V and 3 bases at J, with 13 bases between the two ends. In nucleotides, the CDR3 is TGTGCCAGCAGTTTATCAGACAAGTACTACGAGCAGTACTTC. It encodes CASSLSDKYYEQYF.

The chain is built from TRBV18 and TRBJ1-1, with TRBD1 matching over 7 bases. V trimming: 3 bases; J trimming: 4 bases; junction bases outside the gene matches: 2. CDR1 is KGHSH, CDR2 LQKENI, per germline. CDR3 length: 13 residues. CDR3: CASSPGTATEAFF. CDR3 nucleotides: TGTGCCAGCTCACCCGGGACAGCCACTGAAGCTTTCTTT.

The CDR3 nucleotides are TGTGCCAGCAGTCCAGGGACAGGGGAAATGTATGGCTACACCTTC. As protein: CASSPGTGEMYGYTF. This rearrangement joins TRBV27 to TRBJ1-2, with TRBD1 matching over 10 bases. Germline V lookup: CDR1 MNHEY, CDR2 SMNVEV (reference sequence). The CDR3 covers 15 residues. With 5 bases clipped from V and 5 bases from J, the junction kept 8 bases outside the gene matches.

The DNA for the CDR3 is TGTGCCAGCAGTCCAGGTGACCTAGCGGGAGTTAATGAGCAGTTCTTC. It codes for CASSPGDLAGVNEQFF. The genes are TRBV5-6 and TRBJ2-1, with 10 positions matching TRBD2. V was clipped by 5 bases and J by 7 bases; unmatched bases: 12. The CDR3 has 16 residues. The germline V gene encodes CDR1 SGHDT and CDR2 YYEEEE.

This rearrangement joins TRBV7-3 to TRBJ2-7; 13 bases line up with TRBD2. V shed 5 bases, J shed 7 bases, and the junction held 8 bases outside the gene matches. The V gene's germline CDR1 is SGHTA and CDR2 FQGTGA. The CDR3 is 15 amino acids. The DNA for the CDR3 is TGTGCCAGCAGCCCCGGACTAGCGGGAGCGGGAGAGCAGTACTTC. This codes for CASSPGLAGAGEQYF.

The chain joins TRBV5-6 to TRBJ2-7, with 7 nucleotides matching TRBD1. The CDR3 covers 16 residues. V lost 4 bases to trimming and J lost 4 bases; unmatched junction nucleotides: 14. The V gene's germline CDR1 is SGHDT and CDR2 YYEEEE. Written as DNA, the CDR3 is TGTGCCAGCAGCCTCGACAGGGCTCGTCTACGGTACGAGCAGTACTTC. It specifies CASSLDRARLRYEQYF.

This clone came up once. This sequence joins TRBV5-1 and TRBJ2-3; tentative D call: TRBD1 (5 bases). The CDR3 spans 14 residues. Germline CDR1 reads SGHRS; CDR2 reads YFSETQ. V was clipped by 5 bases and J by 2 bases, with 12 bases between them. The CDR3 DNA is TGCGCCAGCAGAATAGACAGATACACAGATACGCAGTATTTT. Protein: CASRIDRYTDTQYF. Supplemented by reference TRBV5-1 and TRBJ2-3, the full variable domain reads KAGVTQTPRYLIKTRGQQVTLSCSPISGHRSVSWYQQTPGQGLQFLFEYFSETQRNKGNFPGRFSGRQFSNSRSEMNVSTLELGDSALYLCASRIDRYTDTQYFGPGTRLTVL.

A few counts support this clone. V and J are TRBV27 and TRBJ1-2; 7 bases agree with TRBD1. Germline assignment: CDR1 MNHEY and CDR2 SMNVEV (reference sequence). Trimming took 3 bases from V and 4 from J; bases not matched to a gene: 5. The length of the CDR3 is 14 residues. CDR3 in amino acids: CASSFKGASYGYTF. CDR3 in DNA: TGTGCCAGCAGTTTTAAGGGGGCTAGCTATGGCTACACCTTC.

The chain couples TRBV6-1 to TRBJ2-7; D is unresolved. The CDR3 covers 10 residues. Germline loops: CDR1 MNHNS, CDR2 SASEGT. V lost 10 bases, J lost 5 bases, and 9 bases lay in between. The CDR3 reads CATLFNEQYF. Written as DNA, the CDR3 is TGTGCCACCCTATTCAACGAGCAGTACTTC.

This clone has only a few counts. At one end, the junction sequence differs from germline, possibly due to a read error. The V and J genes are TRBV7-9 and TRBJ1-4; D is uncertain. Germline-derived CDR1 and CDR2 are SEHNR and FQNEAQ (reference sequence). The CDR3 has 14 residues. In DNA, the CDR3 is TGTTCCAGCGAGGGCGGGCAGGCACATGAAAAACTGTTTTTT. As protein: CSSEGGQAHEKLFF.

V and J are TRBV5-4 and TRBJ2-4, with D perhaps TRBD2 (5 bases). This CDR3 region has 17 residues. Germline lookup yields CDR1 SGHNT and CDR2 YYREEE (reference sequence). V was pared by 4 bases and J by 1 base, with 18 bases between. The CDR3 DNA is TGTGCCAGCAGCAACCTAGACGGGGTAACGGCCAAAAACATTCAGTACTTC. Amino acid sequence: CASSNLDGVTAKNIQYF.

The CDR3: CASTPGQRGYEQYF. The CDR3 DNA reads as TGTGCCAGTACCCCGGGACAACGAGGCTACGAGCAGTACTTC. The chain employs TRBV19 and TRBJ2-7; perhaps TRBD1 as D (6 bases). Between the trimmed V and J ends, which lost 7 bases and 3 bases, there was a span of 16 bases. CDR3 length equals 14 residues. Germline CDR1 is LNHDA and CDR2 is SQIVND (reference sequence).

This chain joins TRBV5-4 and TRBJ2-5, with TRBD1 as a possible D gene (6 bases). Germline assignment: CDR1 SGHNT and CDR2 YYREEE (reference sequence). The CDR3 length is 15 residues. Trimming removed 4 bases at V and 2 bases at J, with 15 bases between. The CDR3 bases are TGTGCCAGCAGCCAGGGGACGGAATATCAAGAGACCCAGTACTTC. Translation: CASSQGTEYQETQYF. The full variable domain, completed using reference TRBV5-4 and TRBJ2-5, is ETGVTQSPTHLIKTRGQQVTLRCSSQSGHNTVSWYQQALGQGPQFIFQYYREEENGRGNFPPRFSGLQFPNYSSELNVNALELDDSALYLCASSQGTEYQETQYFGPGTRLLVL.

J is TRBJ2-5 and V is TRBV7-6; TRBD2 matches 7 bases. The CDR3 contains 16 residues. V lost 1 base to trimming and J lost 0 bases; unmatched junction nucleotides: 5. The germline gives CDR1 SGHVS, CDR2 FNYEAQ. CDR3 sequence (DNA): TGTGCCAGCAGCTTAGGGGGCGGGAGTTACCAAGAGACCCAGTACTTC. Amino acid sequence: CASSLGGGSYQETQYF.

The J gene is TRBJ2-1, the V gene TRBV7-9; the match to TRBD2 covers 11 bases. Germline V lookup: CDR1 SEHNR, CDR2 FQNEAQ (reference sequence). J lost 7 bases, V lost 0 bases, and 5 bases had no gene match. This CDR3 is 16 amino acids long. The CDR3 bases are TGTGCCAGCAGCTTAGCAGGTAGCGGGAGGGCAAATGAGCAGTTCTTC. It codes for CASSLAGSGRANEQFF.

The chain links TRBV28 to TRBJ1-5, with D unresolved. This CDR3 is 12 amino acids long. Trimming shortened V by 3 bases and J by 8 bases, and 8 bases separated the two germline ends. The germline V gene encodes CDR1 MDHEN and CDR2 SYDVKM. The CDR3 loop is CASSLAREPQHF. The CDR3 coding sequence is TGTGCCAGCAGTTTGGCGAGGGAGCCCCAGCATTTT.